A selection of T cell receptor beta chains follows, all from one sample in a study of cytomegalovirus exposure and HLA in healthy donors. TCRdb's table, derived via immunoSEQ multiplex PCR, lists solely in-frame clones and lacks some. Found here are 180,000 or so clones, 84% of them singletons; the top ten hold roughly an eighth. The specimen sequenced was PBMCs. These receptor sequences come from a woman aged 30 to 39 in good health and CMV-seropositive. The CDR3 runs from the conserved cysteine through the conserved F or W. Each record gives: clone size, V gene, J gene, D gene, CDR3 protein, CDR3 DNA. A D gene is named only where the DNA matches it firmly. The size field is filled for only some rows; it gives once, few, many or a size class.

.	TRBV7-6	TRBJ2-7	.	CASSLGGRLFKQYF	TGTGCCAGCAGCTTAGGGGGGAGGTTATTCAAGCAGTACTTC
.	TRBV5-1	TRBJ2-2	.	CASSLVVGANTGELFF	TGCGCCAGCAGCTTGGTGGTGGGAGCTAACACCGGGGAGCTGTTTTTT
.	TRBV19	TRBJ1-5	TRBD1	CASSPRAPGQSSNQPQHF	TGTGCCAGTAGTCCCCGGGCCCCGGGACAGTCTAGCAATCAGCCCCAGCATTTT
once	TRBV30	TRBJ1-5	.	CAWSGRGRKEGPQHF	TGTGCCTGGAGCGGTCGAGGCAGAAAAGAAGGGCCCCAGCATTTT
once	TRBV10-1	TRBJ1-1	.	CASSPDRMNTEAFF	TGCGCCAGCAGCCCGGACAGAATGAACACTGAAGCTTTCTTT
few	TRBV5-6	TRBJ1-1	.	CASSLVRGPLNTEAFF	TGTGCCAGCAGCTTGGTCAGAGGCCCCCTGAACACTGAAGCTTTCTTT
.	TRBV5-1	TRBJ1-1	.	CASSLAGQNTEAFF	TGCGCCAGCAGCTTGGCCGGACAGAACACTGAAGCTTTCTTT
many	TRBV7-3	TRBJ2-1	.	CASSLMVANNEQFF	TGTGCCAGCAGCTTAATGGTAGCCAACAATGAGCAGTTCTTC
.	TRBV25-1	TRBJ1-4	.	CASSDRGANEKLFF	TGTGCCAGCAGTGACAGGGGTGCTAATGAAAAACTGTTTTTT
many	TRBV6-1	TRBJ1-3	TRBD1	CASGTGEPGNTIYF	TGTGCCAGCGGGACAGGCGAACCTGGAAACACCATATATTTT
.	TRBV29-1	TRBJ2-5	TRBD1	CSVSDRGGETQYF	TGCAGCGTTTCCGACAGGGGTGGAGAGACCCAGTACTTC
.	TRBV29-1	TRBJ1-4	TRBD1	CSAHVGTDEKLFF	TGCAGCGCGCACGTCGGGACAGACGAAAAACTGTTTTTT
.	TRBV7-9	TRBJ2-7	TRBD1	CASSHSGTGDGNF	TGTGCCAGCAGTCATTCCGGGACAGGAGATGGAAACTTC
.	TRBV27	TRBJ1-2	.	CASSLTGQSYGYTF	TGTGCCAGCAGTTTAACGGGACAAAGCTATGGCTACACCTTC
few	TRBV29-1	TRBJ2-7	.	CSVTGTEQYF	TGCAGCGTAACAGGGACCGAGCAGTACTTC
.	TRBV5-1	TRBJ1-3	.	CASSLEEATGSGNTIYF	TGCGCCAGCAGCTTAGAGGAGGCAACCGGCTCTGGAAACACCATATATTTT
.	TRBV28	TRBJ2-7	.	CASSGRQPPYEQYF	TGTGCCAGCAGTGGGAGGCAGCCCCCCTACGAGCAGTACTTC
.	TRBV5-1	TRBJ2-2	TRBD2	CASSITSGSRVGELFF	TGCGCCAGCAGCATCACTAGCGGGAGTAGGGTCGGGGAGCTGTTTTTT
.	TRBV7-3	TRBJ2-1	TRBD1	CASSLEPRTGQFF	TGTGCCAGCAGCCTAGAGCCAAGGACAGGGCAGTTCTTC
.	TRBV27	TRBJ1-1	TRBD1	CASTPRGTAFPWTEAFF	TGTGCCAGCACCCCCCGGGGGACAGCATTTCCTTGGACTGAAGCTTTCTTT
few	TRBV29-1	TRBJ2-7	.	CSVTTYEQYF	TGCAGCGTTACAACCTACGAGCAGTACTTC
.	TRBV28	TRBJ1-5	.	CASSLYGDQPQHF	TGTGCCAGCAGTTTATACGGTGATCAGCCCCAGCATTTT
.	TRBV4-2	TRBJ2-1	.	CASSQDGGYSYNEQFF	TGTGCCAGCAGCCAAGATGGCGGATACTCCTACAATGAGCAGTTCTTC
.	TRBV5-1	TRBJ2-3	.	CASSPDLDTQYF	TGCGCCAGCAGCCCGGACTTGGATACGCAGTATTTT
once	TRBV7-9	TRBJ1-5	.	CASSSQTDVHQPQHF	TGTGCCAGCAGCTCCCAGACAGATGTCCATCAGCCCCAGCATTTT
.	TRBV6-1	TRBJ1-1	.	CASTLITEAFF	TGTGCCAGCACCCTTATAACTGAAGCTTTCTTT
few	TRBV4-1	TRBJ2-7	.	CASSQDSMRGEQYF	TGCGCCAGCAGCCAAGATAGCATGCGGGGCGAGCAGTACTTC
.	TRBV2	TRBJ2-1	.	CASSHGDDYNEQFF	TGTGCCAGCAGCCACGGAGACGATTACAATGAGCAGTTCTTC
few	TRBV2	TRBJ1-5	.	CASSPGYQPQHF	TGTGCCAGCAGTCCAGGGTATCAGCCCCAGCATTTT
once	TRBV19	TRBJ2-2	TRBD2	CASSIASGISGELFF	TGTGCCAGTAGTATCGCTAGCGGGATTTCCGGGGAGCTGTTTTTT
.	TRBV5-1	TRBJ2-7	.	CASSPRLTGSTYEQYF	TGCGCCAGCAGCCCACGACTGACAGGATCAACCTACGAGCAGTACTTC
.	TRBV6-6	TRBJ2-7	.	CASSPLAGAYEQYF	TGTGCCAGCAGTCCACTCGCGGGGGCTTACGAGCAGTACTTC
once	TRBV10-2	TRBJ1-2	TRBD1	CASSAAGTGYGYTF	TGCGCCAGCAGTGCCGCCGGGACAGGATATGGCTACACCTTC
.	TRBV11-2	TRBJ1-5	.	CASSFGYSNQPQHF	TGTGCCAGCAGCTTCGGGTATAGCAATCAGCCCCAGCATTTT
.	TRBV9	TRBJ1-2	TRBD1	CASSYRGSVANYGYTF	TGTGCCAGCAGCTACAGGGGGTCCGTGGCTAACTATGGCTACACCTTC
.	TRBV5-1	TRBJ2-5	.	CASSYSGQETQYF	TGCGCCAGCAGCTATAGCGGACAAGAGACCCAGTACTTC
once	TRBV15	TRBJ2-5	.	CATSSGGGQETQYF	TGTGCCACCAGCAGTGGGGGCGGGCAAGAGACCCAGTACTTC
.	TRBV6-5	TRBJ1-1	.	CASRKGMGNTEAFF	TGTGCCAGCAGGAAGGGGATGGGGAACACTGAAGCTTTCTTT
few	TRBV29-1	TRBJ2-7	.	CSVVAQAGPTYEQYF	TGCAGCGTTGTCGCTCAGGCGGGACCTACCTACGAGCAGTACTTC
once	TRBV30	TRBJ1-5	.	CAWTHGVHQPQHF	TGTGCCTGGACCCACGGGGTACATCAGCCCCAGCATTTT
.	TRBV9	TRBJ2-1	TRBD2	CASSPFLAGGWNNEQFF	TGTGCCAGCAGCCCGTTTCTAGCGGGAGGGTGGAACAATGAGCAGTTCTTC